The 15 T cell receptor beta chains below were found in one sample sequenced in a study of T cell repertoires in cytomegalovirus infection. One entry per CDR3 protein results from TCRdb running MiXCR on the reads. The repertoire has 200,000 or so distinct CDR3 sequences, 28% of them found once; the top ten carry roughly 32%. Sequencing used PBMCs. These receptors were taken from a human donor in good health (CMV status not recorded). Some clones in this sample may be carry-over from other donors' samples.

This clonotype was seen a few times. This sequence joins TRBV6-8 and TRBJ1-4, with D possibly matching TRBD1 (6 bases). CDR3 length: 15 residues. CDR1 and CDR2 (germline): MNHGY, SAAAGT. V was cut by 6 bases and J by 0 bases, with 11 bases left in between. Written as DNA, the CDR3 is TGTGCCAGCAGACGGGACACTGCAACTAATGAAAAACTGTTTTTT. Translated: CASRRDTATNEKLFF.

DNA of the CDR3: TGCGCCAGCAGCTTGGTGATTCAAGAGACCCAGTACTTC. As protein: CASSLVIQETQYF. J is TRBJ2-5 and V is TRBV5-1; D remains ambiguous. V lost 0 bases to trimming and J lost 2 bases, with 5 bases between them. The CDR3 is made up of 13 amino acids. Per the germline V gene, CDR1 is SGHRS and CDR2 is YFSETQ. The full variable domain, its missing parts supplied by reference TRBV5-1 and TRBJ2-5, is KAGVTQTPRYLIKTRGQQVTLSCSPISGHRSVSWYQQTPGQGLQFLFEYFSETQRNKGNFPGRFSGRQFSNSRSEMNVSTLELGDSALYLCASSLVIQETQYFGPGTRLLVL.

This clonotype showed up just a few times. V and J are TRBV7-6 and TRBJ2-7; maybe TRBD1 (5 bases). Germline assignment: CDR1 SGHVS and CDR2 FNYEAQ. V was clipped by 2 bases and J by 2 bases, with 13 bases between them. CDR3 length: 15 amino acids. The CDR3 protein is CASSLSVGPTYEQYF. CDR3 sequence (DNA): TGTGCCAGCAGCTTAAGTGTGGGGCCTACCTACGAGCAGTACTTC.

This rearrangement joins TRBV6-5 to TRBJ2-2, with D perhaps matching TRBD1 (6 bases). V shed 0 bases and J shed 4 bases, with 12 bases lying between them. Germline lookup yields CDR1 MNHEY and CDR2 SVGAGI. The CDR3 length is 16 residues. CDR3 sequence: CASSYSSIRGTGELFF. In DNA, the CDR3 is TGTGCCAGCAGTTACTCCTCTATCAGGGGCACCGGGGAGCTGTTTTTT.

The rearrangement uses TRBV14 and TRBJ2-7; D is undetermined. V was shortened by 4 bases and J by 4 bases, with 20 bases between the two germline ends. CDR3 length equals 16 residues. The germline V gene encodes CDR1 SGHDN and CDR2 FVKESK. DNA of the CDR3: TGTGCCAGCAGCCGCGGCCCTGGATTGGGAAGGTACGAGCAGTACTTC. Protein: CASSRGPGLGRYEQYF.

This clonotype was counted ten times or more. V is TRBV7-9 and J is TRBJ1-5; D remains ambiguous. The CDR3 is 16 amino acids. CDR1 is SEHNR and CDR2 is FQNEAQ in the germline V gene (reference sequence). Trimming left V 5 bases short and J 3 bases short, with 17 bases between. The CDR3 DNA reads as TGTGCCAGCAGCCTAGGAGTCTCGGCGGACAATCAGCCCCAGCATTTT. This gives the protein CASSLGVSADNQPQHF.

This clonotype was recorded once. This chain joins TRBV7-9 and TRBJ2-3, with D unresolved. Germline loops: CDR1 SEHNR, CDR2 FQNEAQ (reference sequence). Trimming stripped 1 base from V and 2 bases from J, with 10 bases between. CDR3 length: 15 residues. CDR3 coding DNA: TGTGCCAGCAGCTTAGTCCGAAGCCACACAGATACGCAGTATTTT. Its protein is CASSLVRSHTDTQYF.

The genes are TRBV4-2 and TRBJ2-1; TRBD2 matches at 9 bases. The CDR3 runs 17 residues. Germline-derived CDR1 and CDR2 are LGHNA and YNFKEQ. With 0 bases clipped from V and 3 bases from J, the junction kept 6 bases outside the gene matches. This CDR3 is CASSQEGAGGLYNEQFF. The CDR3 DNA sequence: TGTGCCAGCAGCCAAGAAGGGGCGGGGGGGCTCTACAATGAGCAGTTCTTC.

The V call is TRBV10-3, the J call TRBJ1-1; D perhaps matches TRBD1 (5 bases). Germline CDR1 ENHRY, CDR2 SYGVKD. V was shortened by 6 bases and J by 5 bases, with 16 bases between the two germline ends. The CDR3 spans 14 residues. CDR3 amino acids: CAIRPPGTGTEAFF. The DNA of the CDR3 is TGTGCCATCAGGCCCCCAGGGACTGGGACTGAAGCTTTCTTT.

This clonotype was observed a handful of times. The genes are TRBV6-8 and TRBJ2-7, with D tentatively TRBD1 (6 bases). The CDR3 contains 14 residues. Trimming shortened V by 4 bases and J by 5 bases, and 15 bases separated the two germline ends. Per the germline V gene, CDR1 is MNHGY and CDR2 is SAAAGT. The CDR3 DNA reads TGTGCCAGCAGTTCTTTCGGACAGTTCGACGAGCAGTACTTC. This gives the protein CASSSFGQFDEQYF.

The chain joins TRBV29-1 to TRBJ2-3; TRBD2 aligns across 8 bases. This CDR3 spans 13 amino acids. CDR1 is SQVTM and CDR2 is ANQGSEA in the germline V gene. J lost 2 bases, V lost 4 bases, and 2 bases had no gene match. This chain's CDR3 is CSVVRGVTDTQYF. CDR3 coding DNA: TGCAGCGTTGTGCGGGGGGTCACAGATACGCAGTATTTT.

V and J are TRBV7-9 and TRBJ2-1; 9 bases are a match to TRBD2. CDR1 is SEHNR, CDR2 FQNEAQ, per germline (reference sequence). This CDR3 spans 17 amino acids. V lost 2 bases, J lost 9 bases, and 14 bases stayed unmatched. DNA for the CDR3: TGTGCCAGCAGCTTACAGCGGGGGGCGATCTTGGGGGGTGAGCAGTTCTTC. Translation: CASSLQRGAILGGEQFF.

Ten or more counts support this clonotype. The rearrangement links TRBV11-2 to TRBJ1-4; 12 bases line up with TRBD1. The V and J ends lost 5 bases and 8 bases, in that order; junction bases with no gene match: 12. Germline V CDR1 and CDR2: SGHAT, FQNNGV. The CDR3 length is 17 residues. CDR3 in amino acids: CASSPRDRGRFEEKLFF. The CDR3 DNA reads as TGTGCCAGCAGCCCCCGGGACAGGGGGCGTTTCGAAGAAAAACTGTTTTTT.

This clonotype was seen a few times. V and J are TRBV5-1 and TRBJ1-1, with D uncertain. The germline V gene has CDR1 SGHRS and CDR2 YFSETQ. The CDR3 contains 14 residues. The V end was cut by 4 bases, the J end by 1 base, with 11 bases between. The CDR3 loop is CASSEDQTNTEAFF. The CDR3 region has the DNA TGCGCCAGCAGCGAAGACCAGACGAACACTGAAGCTTTCTTT.

The chain links TRBV7-2 to TRBJ1-3; D is uncertain. V lost 5 bases and J 1 base, leaving 9 bases between the germline ends. The CDR3 is 14 residues long. Germline-derived CDR1 and CDR2 are SGHTA and FQGNSA. The CDR3 nucleotides read TGTGCCAGCAGCCCCCTCCCTTCTGGAAACACCATATATTTT. Its protein product is CASSPLPSGNTIYF.